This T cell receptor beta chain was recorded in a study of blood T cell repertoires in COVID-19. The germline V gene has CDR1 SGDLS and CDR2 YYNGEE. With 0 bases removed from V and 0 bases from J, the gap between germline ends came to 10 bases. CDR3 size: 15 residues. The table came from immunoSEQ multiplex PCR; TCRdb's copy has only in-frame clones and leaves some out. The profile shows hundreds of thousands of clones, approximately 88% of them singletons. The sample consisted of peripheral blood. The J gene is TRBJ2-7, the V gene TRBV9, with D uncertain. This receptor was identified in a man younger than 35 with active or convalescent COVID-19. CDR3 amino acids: CASSVALHSSYEQYF. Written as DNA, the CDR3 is TGTGCCAGCAGCGTAGCTCTCCACAGCTCCTACGAGCAGTACTTC.